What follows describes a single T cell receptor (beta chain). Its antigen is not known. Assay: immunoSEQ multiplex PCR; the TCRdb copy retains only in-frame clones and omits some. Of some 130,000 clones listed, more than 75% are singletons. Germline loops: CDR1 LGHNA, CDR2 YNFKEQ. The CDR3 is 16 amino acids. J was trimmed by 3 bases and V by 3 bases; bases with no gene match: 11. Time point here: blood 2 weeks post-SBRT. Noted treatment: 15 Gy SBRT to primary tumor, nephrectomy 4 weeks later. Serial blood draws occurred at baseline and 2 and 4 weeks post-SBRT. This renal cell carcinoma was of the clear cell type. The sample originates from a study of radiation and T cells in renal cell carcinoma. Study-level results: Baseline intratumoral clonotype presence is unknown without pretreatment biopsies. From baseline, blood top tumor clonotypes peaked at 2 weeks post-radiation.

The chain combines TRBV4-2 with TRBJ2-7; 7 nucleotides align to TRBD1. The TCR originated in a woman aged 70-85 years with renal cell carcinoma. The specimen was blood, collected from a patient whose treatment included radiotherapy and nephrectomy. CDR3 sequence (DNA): TGTGCCAGCAGCCAGGGCCCCCGACAGGGAGTCTACGAGCAGTACTTC. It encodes CASSQGPRQGVYEQYF.